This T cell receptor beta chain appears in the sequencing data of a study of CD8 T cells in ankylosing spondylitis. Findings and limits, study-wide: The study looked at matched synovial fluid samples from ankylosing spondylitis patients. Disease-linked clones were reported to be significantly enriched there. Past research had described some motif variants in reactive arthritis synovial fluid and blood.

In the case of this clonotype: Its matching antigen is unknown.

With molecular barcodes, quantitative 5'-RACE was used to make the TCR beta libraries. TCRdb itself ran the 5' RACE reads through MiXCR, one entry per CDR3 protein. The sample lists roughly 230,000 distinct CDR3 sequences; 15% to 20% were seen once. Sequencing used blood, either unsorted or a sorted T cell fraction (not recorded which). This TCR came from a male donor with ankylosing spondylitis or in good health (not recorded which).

CDR3 amino acids: CASSQEEGGDEKLFF. The CDR3 DNA is TGCGCCAGCAGCCAAGAAGAAGGGGGCGATGAAAAACTGTTTTTT. The chain has TRBV4-1 and TRBJ1-4; 7 positions match TRBD1. V lost 0 bases to trimming and J lost 6 bases; unmatched junction nucleotides: 4. CDR3 size: 15 residues. From germline, CDR1 is MGHRA and CDR2 YSYEKL.